These T cell receptor beta chains were read from a single sample in a study of blood T cells in healthy people across ages. MiXCR was run by TCRdb on the 5' RACE reads, yielding one entry per CDR3 protein. The table has some 780,000 distinct CDR3 sequences, approximately 53% seen once. Input material: blood. Receptors originate from a man in his forties or fifties in good health. The CDR3 runs from the conserved cysteine through the conserved F or W. A D gene is named only where the DNA matches it firmly. Clone size is shown for a subset of rows, as once, few, many or a class of expanded clone.

CDR3aa: CSARAQGFNEQFF
CDR3nt: TGCAGTGCTAGAGCACAGGGTTTCAATGAGCAGTTCTTC
d_gene: .
v_gene: TRBV20-1
abundance: .
j_gene: TRBJ2-1

CDR3aa: CASSLGGGRSNQPQHF
CDR3nt: TGTGCCAGCAGCTTAGGCGGGGGGCGGAGCAATCAGCCCCAGCATTTT
d_gene: .
v_gene: TRBV7-2
abundance: .
j_gene: TRBJ1-5

CDR3aa: CASSPSWGRDNSPLHF
CDR3nt: TGTGCCAGCAGCCCCTCATGGGGCAGGGATAATTCACCCCTCCACTTT
d_gene: .
v_gene: TRBV6-6
abundance: many
j_gene: TRBJ1-6

CDR3aa: CASSQDEAGGPGSGANVLTF
CDR3nt: TGCGCCAGCAGCCAAGATGAAGCGGGAGGGCCGGGCTCTGGGGCCAACGTCCTGACTTTC
d_gene: TRBD2
v_gene: TRBV4-3
abundance: .
j_gene: TRBJ2-6

CDR3aa: CASKESAGPYEQYF
CDR3nt: TGTGCCAGCAAGGAATCCGCGGGTCCCTACGAGCAGTACTTC
d_gene: .
v_gene: TRBV2
abundance: .
j_gene: TRBJ2-7

CDR3aa: CASSVGQATYEQYF
CDR3nt: TGTGCCAGCAGCGTAGGACAGGCTACCTACGAGCAGTACTTC
d_gene: .
v_gene: TRBV9
abundance: .
j_gene: TRBJ2-7

CDR3aa: CASSLQGGNEKLFF
CDR3nt: TGTGCCAGCAGTCTCCAGGGGGGGAATGAAAAACTGTTTTTT
d_gene: TRBD1
v_gene: TRBV28
abundance: few
j_gene: TRBJ1-4

CDR3aa: CASSQELTSNQPQHF
CDR3nt: TGTGCCAGCAGCCAGGAACTTACAAGCAATCAGCCCCAGCATTTT
d_gene: .
v_gene: TRBV3-1
abundance: .
j_gene: TRBJ1-5

CDR3aa: CASSSMGTTPEQFF
CDR3nt: TGTGCCAGCAGCTCTATGGGGACTACCCCGGAGCAGTTCTTC
d_gene: TRBD2
v_gene: TRBV7-3
abundance: .
j_gene: TRBJ2-1

CDR3aa: CASSLAPLDEQYF
CDR3nt: TGTGCCAGCAGCTTAGCTCCCTTGGATGAGCAGTACTTC
d_gene: .
v_gene: TRBV7-2
abundance: few
j_gene: TRBJ2-4

CDR3aa: CATSGGTSGTTDTQYF
CDR3nt: TGTGCCACCAGTGGCGGGACTAGCGGAACCACAGATACGCAGTATTTT
d_gene: TRBD2
v_gene: TRBV24-1
abundance: .
j_gene: TRBJ2-3

CDR3aa: CASSNRDVQETQYF
CDR3nt: TGTGCCAGCAGTAACCGGGACGTCCAAGAGACCCAGTACTTC
d_gene: .
v_gene: TRBV12-3/TRBV12-4
abundance: many
j_gene: TRBJ2-5

CDR3aa: CSAAMTGSYTF
CDR3nt: TGCAGCGCCGCCATGACAGGGAGCTACACCTTC
d_gene: TRBD1
v_gene: TRBV29-1
abundance: few
j_gene: TRBJ1-2

CDR3aa: CAISGRDRGNTEAFF
CDR3nt: TGTGCCATCAGTGGTAGGGACAGGGGGAACACTGAAGCTTTCTTT
d_gene: TRBD1
v_gene: TRBV10-3
abundance: .
j_gene: TRBJ1-1

CDR3aa: CASSPGYEQYF
CDR3nt: TGTGCCAGCAGTCCAGGCTACGAGCAGTACTTC
d_gene: .
v_gene: TRBV18
abundance: many
j_gene: TRBJ2-7

CDR3aa: CASSLREYTGELFF
CDR3nt: TGTGCCAGCAGTCTGCGGGAGTACACCGGGGAGCTGTTTTTT
d_gene: TRBD2
v_gene: TRBV6-2/TRBV6-3
abundance: .
j_gene: TRBJ2-2

CDR3aa: CAISDPGSSSTNEQYF
CDR3nt: TGTGCCATCAGTGATCCCGGCAGCTCCTCTACGAACGAGCAGTACTTC
d_gene: .
v_gene: TRBV10-3
abundance: few
j_gene: TRBJ2-7

CDR3aa: CASSFGGGSRGYTF
CDR3nt: TGTGCCAGCAGTTTTGGGGGGGGGTCACGAGGCTACACCTTC
d_gene: .
v_gene: TRBV27
abundance: .
j_gene: TRBJ1-2

CDR3aa: CASSVDGNQETQYF
CDR3nt: TGTGCCAGCAGCGTAGATGGGAACCAAGAGACCCAGTACTTC
d_gene: .
v_gene: TRBV9
abundance: .
j_gene: TRBJ2-5

CDR3aa: CASSRLVNEQFF
CDR3nt: TGTGCCAGCAGCAGACTCGTCAATGAGCAGTTCTTC
d_gene: .
v_gene: TRBV4-2
abundance: .
j_gene: TRBJ2-1

CDR3aa: CASSLGGAPYF
CDR3nt: TGTGCCAGCAGTTTAGGGGGGGCTCCGTACTTC
d_gene: .
v_gene: TRBV27
abundance: .
j_gene: TRBJ2-5

CDR3aa: CASSWSASDEQYF
CDR3nt: TGTGCCAGCAGCTGGTCGGCTAGCGACGAGCAGTACTTC
d_gene: .
v_gene: TRBV7-2
abundance: .
j_gene: TRBJ2-7

CDR3aa: CAISPGFQETQYF
CDR3nt: TGTGCCATCAGCCCAGGGTTCCAAGAGACCCAGTACTTC
d_gene: .
v_gene: TRBV10-3
abundance: .
j_gene: TRBJ2-5

CDR3aa: CASSPYGYEQFF
CDR3nt: TGTGCCAGCAGCCCGTACGGGTATGAGCAGTTCTTC
d_gene: .
v_gene: TRBV5-5
abundance: .
j_gene: TRBJ2-1

CDR3aa: CASSQDPGQENEQFF
CDR3nt: TGTGCCAGCAGCCAAGATCCGGGTCAGGAGAATGAGCAGTTCTTC
d_gene: .
v_gene: TRBV4-2
abundance: few
j_gene: TRBJ2-1

CDR3aa: CASSRQENTEAFF
CDR3nt: TGTGCTAGCAGCCGACAGGAGAACACTGAAGCTTTCTTT
d_gene: .
v_gene: TRBV7-7
abundance: few
j_gene: TRBJ1-1